This note documents a single TCR beta chain sequence. The antigen is unknown. This sample is drawn from a study of cytomegalovirus exposure and HLA in healthy donors. Study-wide points: A later analysis found most CMV-associated TCR beta chains apparently HLA-restricted. More clonal expansion characterized HLA-associated TCR beta chains than equally common others in a later analysis.

Germline V gene sequence: CDR1 SGDLS, CDR2 YYNGEE. CDR3 length equals 14 residues. V was cut by 0 bases and J by 4 bases, with 11 bases left in between. Primers: 60 Vbeta forward and 13 Jbeta reverse. Only in-frame clones appear in the TCRdb table, and some are missing; sequencing was by immunoSEQ multiplex PCR. Seen in this sample are 55,000 to 80,000 clones; the ten most common clones hold approximately 2.9%. The chain recombines TRBV9 with TRBJ2-7; D remains ambiguous. This receptor was identified in a man aged 40-49 years in good health and CMV-seronegative. Sample: PBMCs. The CDR3 here is CASSVDLDTYEQYF. As DNA, the CDR3 is TGTGCCAGCAGCGTAGATCTCGATACTTACGAGCAGTACTTC.